Given below is one T cell receptor (beta chain) in context. The data derive from a study of blood T cell repertoires in COVID-19. Per the original methods: Reference gene primers were amplified, and this amplification served to estimate nucleated cell counts. The repertoire was sequenced with immunoSEQ multiplex PCR; TCRdb's copy has only in-frame clones and lacks some. V and J calls and clone size are copied from that table; D and trimming were computed from the DNA. Found here are more than 300,000 clones, roughly 89% of them singletons; the top ten hold 0.8% to 1.3%. The CDR3 is made up of 13 amino acids. V lost 2 bases and J 7 bases, leaving 11 bases between the germline ends. CDR1 is SGHTA, CDR2 FQGNSA, per germline.

The V and J genes are TRBV7-2 and TRBJ1-1, with a possible D match to TRBD1 (6 bases). The sample comprised peripheral blood. This receptor was taken from a woman between 40 and 50 years old with COVID-19, enrolled during active disease. In DNA form, the CDR3 reads TGTGCCAGCAGCTTATTGCAGGGGAATGAAGCTTTCTTT. Its translation: CASSLLQGNEAFF.